These 23 T cell receptor beta chains were sequenced from one sample in a study of blood T cell repertoires in COVID-19. Here immunoSEQ multiplex PCR was the method, and the copy in TCRdb shows in-frame clones only, minus some. The sample contains under 200,000 clones, more than 75% of which appear only once. Sequenced material: peripheral blood. The source is a woman in her fifties or sixties with COVID-19, enrolled during active disease.

This clone has a handful of counts. Other DNA sequences in the same sample also yield this CDR3. The rearrangement uses TRBV3-1 (or the pseudogene TRBV3-2) and TRBJ2-3; D is uncertain. Germline V CDR1 and CDR2: LGHDT, YNNKEL (reference sequence). The CDR3 length is 12 residues. V dropped 3 bases and J dropped 3 bases, with 4 bases sitting between them. CDR3 coding DNA: TGTGCCAGCAGCCACCGGACAGATACGCAGTATTTT. Translating it yields CASSHRTDTQYF.

In its sample, this clone was seen once. The chain combines TRBV13 with TRBJ2-5, with 8 bases matching TRBD1. The ends lost 10 bases at V and 1 base at J; junction bases unmatched: 5. This CDR3 comprises 13 residues. Germline CDR1 reads PRHDT; CDR2 reads FYEKMQ (reference sequence). Here the CDR3 reads CATKQGAQETQYF. In DNA form, the CDR3 reads TGTGCCACCAAGCAGGGGGCCCAAGAGACCCAGTACTTC.

CDR3 sequence: CASSYSLVPQFF. The CDR3 DNA sequence: TGTGCCAGCAGTTACTCCCTTGTCCCGCAGTTCTTC. The chain carries TRBV6-2 or TRBV6-3 and TRBJ2-1; D unclear. This CDR3 has 12 residues. The V end was cut by 0 bases, the J end by 12 bases, with 9 bases between. Germline CDR1 MNHEY, CDR2 SVGEGT.

The chain has TRBV3-1 (or the pseudogene TRBV3-2) and TRBJ1-1; D perhaps matches TRBD1 (6 bases). Germline loops: CDR1 LGHDT, CDR2 YNNKEL (reference sequence). The CDR3 is made up of 12 amino acids. V was pared by 7 bases and J by 5 bases, with 11 bases between. The CDR3, as DNA: TGTGCCAGCAAGACAGGAAAGACTGAAGCTTTCTTT. Amino acid sequence: CASKTGKTEAFF.

V and J are TRBV10-3 and TRBJ1-1; no firm D call. Germline loops: CDR1 ENHRY, CDR2 SYGVKD. The ends were cut back, 11 bases at V and 4 bases at J, with 17 bases in the middle. The CDR3 totals 13 residues. The DNA of the CDR3 is TGTGCCTACCGCCCCTCAGGATCCACTGAAGCTTTCTTT. The encoded protein is CAYRPSGSTEAFF.

This chain joins TRBV3-1 (or the pseudogene TRBV3-2) and TRBJ2-1, with 9 positions matching TRBD2. CDR3 size: 18 residues. Per the germline V gene, CDR1 is LGHDT and CDR2 is YNNKEL (reference sequence). J gave up 4 bases and V 0 bases, and 10 bases lay outside the gene matches. The CDR3 DNA follows: TGTGCCAGCAGCCAAGACCTACCGACTAGCGGAATTTACAATGAGCAGTTCTTC. This translates into CASSQDLPTSGIYNEQFF.

V usage is TRBV5-4 and J usage is TRBJ2-5, with D perhaps TRBD2 (5 bases). Germline V gene data show CDR1 as SGHNT and CDR2 as YYREEE (reference sequence). Trimming took 0 bases from V and 5 from J, leaving 8 bases between them. The CDR3 spans 13 residues. CDR3 protein: CASSLAGTETQYF. CDR3 DNA: TGTGCCAGCAGCTTGGCGGGAACGGAGACCCAGTACTTC.

The rearrangement links TRBV19 to TRBJ1-1; 11 bases line up with TRBD1. The CDR3 totals 15 residues. V trimming: 6 bases; J trimming: 4 bases; junction bases outside the gene matches: 7. CDR1 is LNHDA and CDR2 is SQIVND in the germline V gene (reference sequence). CDR3 residues: CASRGTGGSGTEAFF. The CDR3 bases are TGTGCCAGTAGGGGGACAGGGGGAAGTGGCACTGAAGCTTTCTTT. The variable domain in full, completed from reference TRBV19 and TRBJ1-1, reads DGGITQSPKYLFRKEGQNVTLSCEQNLNHDAMYWYRQDPGQGLRLIYYSQIVNDFQKGDIAEGYSVSREKKESFPLTVTSAQKNPTAFYLCASRGTGGSGTEAFFGQGTRLTVV.

This sequence joins TRBV10-3 and TRBJ2-2; 8 bases line up with TRBD1. This CDR3 is 15 amino acids long. The V and J ends lost 0 bases and 6 bases, in that order; junction bases with no gene match: 3. Germline V gene data show CDR1 as ENHRY and CDR2 as SYGVKD. As DNA, the CDR3 is TGTGCCATCAGTGAGTCCTCAGGGGGCTCCGGGGAGCTGTTTTTT. Its translation is CAISESSGGSGELFF.

The chain combines TRBV5-1 with TRBJ1-3; no firm D call. V was trimmed by 0 bases and J by 0 bases, leaving 7 bases between them. CDR3 length: 15 residues. The V gene's germline CDR1 is SGHRS and CDR2 YFSETQ. The CDR3 nucleotides read TGCGCCAGCAGCTTGGTTGGCCTCTCTGGAAACACCATATATTTT. Protein: CASSLVGLSGNTIYF. Based on the CDR3 plus reference TRBV5-1 and TRBJ1-3, the full variable domain is KAGVTQTPRYLIKTRGQQVTLSCSPISGHRSVSWYQQTPGQGLQFLFEYFSETQRNKGNFPGRFSGRQFSNSRSEMNVSTLELGDSALYLCASSLVGLSGNTIYFGEGSWLTVV.

The V call is TRBV18, the J call TRBJ1-6, with D tentatively TRBD1 (5 bases). There are 16 residues in the CDR3. CDR1 is KGHSH, CDR2 LQKENI, per germline. Deletions cut 5 bases from V and 7 bases from J, with 18 bases between. CDR3 nucleotides: TGTGCCAGCTCAGTTGGGGCGACGAGTGTGAATTCACCCCTCCACTTT. Protein product: CASSVGATSVNSPLHF.

This clone was found once. The genes are TRBV9 and TRBJ2-3; TRBD2 aligns across 14 bases. The CDR3 has 20 amino acids. The germline gives CDR1 SGDLS, CDR2 YYNGEE. The V gene end was trimmed by 0 bases and the J gene end by 0 bases; junction bases not matched to a gene: 9. CDR3 amino acids: CASSVGGLAGGIVSTDTQYF. The CDR3 DNA follows: TGTGCCAGCAGCGTAGGAGGACTAGCGGGAGGAATCGTTAGCACAGATACGCAGTATTTT.

This clone was counted at least ten times. The rearrangement links TRBV24-1 to TRBJ2-2; D not resolved. The germline V gene encodes CDR1 KGHDR and CDR2 SFDVKD. Trimming cost V 3 bases and J 6 bases, with 13 bases left between them. CDR3 length: 15 amino acids. CDR3 amino acids: CATSDRIARAGELFF. The CDR3 nucleotides read TGTGCCACCAGTGATCGGATAGCCCGGGCCGGGGAGCTGTTTTTT.

V and J are TRBV4-2 and TRBJ1-2; tentatively, D is TRBD1 (6 bases). V gave up 0 bases and J gave up 5 bases, with 16 bases separating them. The CDR3 consists of 16 residues. Per the germline V gene, CDR1 is LGHNA and CDR2 is YNFKEQ. The CDR3 DNA reads TGTGCCAGCAGCCAAGACTCGGACAGCGCAGCTTATGGCTACACCTTC. Amino acids: CASSQDSDSAAYGYTF.

V is TRBV9 and J is TRBJ2-5; TRBD2 is a possible D gene (6 bases). The germline gives CDR1 SGDLS, CDR2 YYNGEE. CDR3 length equals 15 residues. The ends were cut back, 0 bases at V and 5 bases at J, with 14 bases in the middle. The CDR3 here is CASSVDQGGWETQYF. For the CDR3, the DNA is TGTGCCAGCAGCGTAGATCAGGGAGGATGGGAGACCCAGTACTTC.

The chain employs TRBV13 and TRBJ1-3; D not certain. Trimming took 6 bases from V and 0 from J, leaving 6 bases between them. In germline, CDR1 is PRHDT, CDR2 FYEKMQ (reference sequence). The CDR3 loop spans 13 amino acids. CDR3 coding DNA: TGTGCCAGCAGAGGGAGCTCTGGAAACACCATATATTTT. It encodes CASRGSSGNTIYF.

The chain uses TRBV7-3 and TRBJ2-3, with D hard to call. The germline V gene has CDR1 SGHTA and CDR2 FQGTGA. V lost 5 bases and J 5 bases, leaving 5 bases between the germline ends. This CDR3 is built from 11 residues. The CDR3 DNA reads as TGTGCCAGCAGCACGGGAGATACGCAGTATTTT. As protein: CASSTGDTQYF.

The CDR3 nucleotides are TGTGCCAGCAGTCCCAGACTAGCGGGGTTTCACAATGAGCAGTTCTTC. This codes for CASSPRLAGFHNEQFF. The chain carries TRBV7-2 and TRBJ2-1; 11 bases are shared with TRBD2. CDR3 length: 16 amino acids. In germline, CDR1 is SGHTA, CDR2 FQGNSA. V gave up 6 bases and J gave up 5 bases; unmatched junction bases: 9.

The V and J genes are TRBV10-3 and TRBJ2-1; 8 bases align to TRBD2. With V trimmed by 6 bases and J by 8 bases, 18 bases remained unmatched. The CDR3 extends over 17 amino acids. Germline V gene data show CDR1 as ENHRY and CDR2 as SYGVKD. CDR3 nucleotides: TGTGCCATCAGACCAGCGGGGGCGGGCGGTTTTTCCCATGAGCAGTTCTTC. Protein product: CAIRPAGAGGFSHEQFF.

The chain is built from TRBV18 and TRBJ2-7; D might be TRBD1 (5 bases). The V gene's germline CDR1 is KGHSH and CDR2 LQKENI. V was cut by 0 bases and J by 3 bases, with 18 bases left in between. This CDR3 comprises 17 residues. CDR3 sequence reads: CASSPPADILKHYEQYV. In DNA, the CDR3 is TGTGCCAGCTCACCACCGGCGGACATTCTCAAGCACTACGAGCAGTACGTC.

The chain links TRBV24-1 to TRBJ2-2; D unclear. CDR3 size: 17 residues. Between the trimmed V and J ends, which lost 2 bases and 0 bases, there was a span of 12 bases. Germline CDR1 and CDR2: KGHDR and SFDVKD. CDR3 loop: CATSDSFHRANTGELFF. The CDR3 bases are TGTGCCACCAGTGATTCTTTTCATCGGGCGAACACCGGGGAGCTGTTTTTT.

The chain combines TRBV5-6 with TRBJ1-1; 11 nucleotides agree with TRBD1. CDR3 length: 16 amino acids. Trimming removed 4 bases from V and 5 bases from J; junction bases left unmatched: 10. Germline V gives CDR1 SGHDT, CDR2 YYEEEE. CDR3 in DNA: TGTGCCAGCAGCCCTAGGACAGGGGGCTCTTGGACTGAAGCTTTCTTT. Encoded protein: CASSPRTGGSWTEAFF.

This chain links TRBV7-2 with TRBJ1-4; D remains ambiguous. CDR3 length: 15 amino acids. The ends were cut back, 4 bases at V and 3 bases at J, with 12 bases in the middle. The germline V gene encodes CDR1 SGHTA and CDR2 FQGNSA. This CDR3 is CASSWARFPNEKLFF. The CDR3 DNA follows: TGTGCCAGCAGCTGGGCCAGGTTTCCTAATGAAAAACTGTTTTTT. The whole variable domain, remainder taken from reference TRBV7-2 and TRBJ1-4, is GAGVSQSPSNKVTEKGKDVELRCDPISGHTALYWYRQSLGQGLEFLIYFQGNSAPDKSGLPSDRFSAERTGGSVSTLTIQRTQQEDSAVYLCASSWARFPNEKLFFGSGTQLSVL.